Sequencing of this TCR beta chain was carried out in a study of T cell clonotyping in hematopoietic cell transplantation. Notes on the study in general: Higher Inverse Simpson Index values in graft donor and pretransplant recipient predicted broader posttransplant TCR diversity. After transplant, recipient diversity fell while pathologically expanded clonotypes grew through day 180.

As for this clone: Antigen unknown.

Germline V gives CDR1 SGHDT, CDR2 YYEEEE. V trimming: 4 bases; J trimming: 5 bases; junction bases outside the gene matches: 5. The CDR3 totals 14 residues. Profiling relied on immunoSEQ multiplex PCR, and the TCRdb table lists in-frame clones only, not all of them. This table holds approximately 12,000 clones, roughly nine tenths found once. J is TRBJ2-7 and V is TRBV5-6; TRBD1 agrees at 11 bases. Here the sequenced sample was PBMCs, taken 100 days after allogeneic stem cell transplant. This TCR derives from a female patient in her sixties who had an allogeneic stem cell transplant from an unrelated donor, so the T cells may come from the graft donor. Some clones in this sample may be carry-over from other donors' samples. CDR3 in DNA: TGTGCCAGCAGCCCGCCGGGACAGGGGGACGAGCAGTACTTC. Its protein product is CASSPPGQGDEQYF.